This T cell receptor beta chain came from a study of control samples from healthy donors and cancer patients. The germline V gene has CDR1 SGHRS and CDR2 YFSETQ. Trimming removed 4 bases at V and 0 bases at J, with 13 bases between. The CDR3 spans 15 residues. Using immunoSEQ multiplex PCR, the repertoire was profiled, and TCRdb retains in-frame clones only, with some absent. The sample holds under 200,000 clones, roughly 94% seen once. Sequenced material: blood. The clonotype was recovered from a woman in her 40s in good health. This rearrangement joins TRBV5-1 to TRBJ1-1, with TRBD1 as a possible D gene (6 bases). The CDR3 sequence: CASSGQTGLNTEAFF. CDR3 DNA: TGCGCCAGCAGCGGACAAACAGGGTTGAACACTGAAGCTTTCTTT.